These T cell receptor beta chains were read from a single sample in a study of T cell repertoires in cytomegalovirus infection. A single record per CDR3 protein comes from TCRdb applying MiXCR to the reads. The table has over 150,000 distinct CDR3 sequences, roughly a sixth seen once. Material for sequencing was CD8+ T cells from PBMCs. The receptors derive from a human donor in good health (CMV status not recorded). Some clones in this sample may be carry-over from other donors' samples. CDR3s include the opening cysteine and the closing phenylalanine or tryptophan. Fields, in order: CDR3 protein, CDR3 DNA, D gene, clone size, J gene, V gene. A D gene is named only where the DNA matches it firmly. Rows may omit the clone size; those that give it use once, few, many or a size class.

CASSSRGGLFYGYTF | TGTGCCAGCAGTTCTCGGGGGGGGCTTTTCTATGGCTACACCTTC | - | few | TRBJ1-2 | TRBV12-3/TRBV12-4
CASSQGVAYEQYF | TGCGCCAGCAGCCAAGGAGTAGCTTACGAGCAGTACTTC | - | few | TRBJ2-7 | TRBV4-1
CASSLAVDTQYF | TGTGCCAGCAGCTTAGCGGTGGATACGCAGTATTTT | - | few | TRBJ2-3 | TRBV7-6
CASSPNPTAEAFF | TGCGCCAGCAGCCCTAACCCCACCGCTGAAGCTTTCTTT | - | - | TRBJ1-1 | TRBV4-1
CASSRRRTGGHEQFF | TGTGCCAGCAGTCGCCGCAGGACAGGGGGTCATGAGCAGTTCTTC | TRBD1 | few | TRBJ2-1 | TRBV27
CASSPRQWNSNQPQHF | TGTGCCAGCAGTCCCCGACAGTGGAATAGCAATCAGCCCCAGCATTTT | - | - | TRBJ1-5 | TRBV12-3/TRBV12-4
CASSLRPTSVEDTQYF | TGTGCCAGCAGCTTACGGCCGACTAGCGTGGAAGATACGCAGTATTTT | TRBD2 | few | TRBJ2-3 | TRBV11-2
CASSYPRTGMNTEAFF | TGTGCCAGCAGTTATCCCCGGACAGGGATGAACACTGAAGCTTTCTTT | TRBD1 | few | TRBJ1-1 | TRBV28
CASSLRSQASYEQYF | TGTGCCAGCAGCTTACGGTCACAGGCCTCCTACGAGCAGTACTTC | - | few | TRBJ2-7 | TRBV7-2
CASSYLGQGESPLHF | TGTGCCAGCAGTTACTTAGGACAGGGGGAATCACCCCTCCACTTT | TRBD1 | - | TRBJ1-6 | TRBV6-5
CASGTGGLNEQFF | TGTGCCAGCGGGACAGGGGGCCTAAATGAGCAGTTCTTC | TRBD1 | - | TRBJ2-1 | TRBV7-6
CASSYSGSEQYF | TGTGCCAGCAGTTACTCTGGTTCCGAGCAGTACTTC | - | - | TRBJ2-7 | TRBV6-2/TRBV6-3
CASSRRTDLEAFF | TGTGCCAGCAGCCGACGGACAGACCTTGAAGCTTTCTTT | - | few | TRBJ1-1 | TRBV6-2/TRBV6-3
CASSLAHVSGSCFF | - | - | few | TRBJ2-2 | TRBV7-8
CASSVVSGGATEQFF | TGTGCCAGCAGCGTCGTTAGCGGGGGGGCCACTGAGCAGTTCTTC | TRBD2 | - | TRBJ2-1 | TRBV7-9
CASSLLWEGNQPQHF | TGCGCCAGCAGCCTCTTGTGGGAGGGAAATCAGCCCCAGCATTTT | - | few | TRBJ1-5 | TRBV4-3
CASSPEGPRTDTQYF | TGTGCCAGCAGCCCCGAGGGGCCTCGTACAGATACGCAGTATTTT | - | - | TRBJ2-3 | TRBV9
CASRDRYEQYF | TGTGCCAGCAGGGACCGGTACGAGCAGTACTTC | - | few | TRBJ2-7 | TRBV2
CASSSAGDSYNSPLHF | TGTGCCAGCAGTTCCGCGGGGGACTCCTATAATTCACCCCTCCACTTT | - | - | TRBJ1-6 | TRBV28
CASSSAHRNNEQFF | TGTGCCAGCAGTTCAGCCCACAGGAACAATGAGCAGTTCTTC | - | once | TRBJ2-1 | TRBV6-2/TRBV6-3
CASSYSTGRMEKLFF | TGTGCCAGCAGTTACTCGACGGGGAGAATGGAAAAACTGTTTTTT | - | - | TRBJ1-4 | TRBV6-2/TRBV6-3
CASSYGIAKNIQYF | TGTGCCAGCAGTTACGGGATAGCCAAAAACATTCAGTACTTC | - | - | TRBJ2-4 | TRBV27
CASSYSIGYRTYNEQFF | TGTGCCAGCAGTTACTCTATAGGCTACCGTACGTATAATGAGCAGTTCTTC | - | few | TRBJ2-1 | TRBV6-6
CASSGGLAGNEQFF | TGTGCCAGCAGCGGGGGACTAGCGGGGAATGAGCAGTTCTTC | TRBD2 | - | TRBJ2-1 | TRBV9
CASSLDRLANYGYTF | TGTGCCAGCAGCTTAGACAGGTTAGCTAACTATGGCTACACCTTC | - | - | TRBJ1-2 | TRBV7-2
CASSQAGLARDEQFF | TGCGCCAGCAGCCAAGCGGGACTAGCGCGGGATGAGCAGTTCTTC | TRBD2 | - | TRBJ2-1 | TRBV4-3
CASSLPGARYGYTF | TGTGCCAGCAGCCTACCGGGGGCGCGGTATGGCTACACCTTC | - | few | TRBJ1-2 | TRBV12-3/TRBV12-4
CASSLNGINEKLFF | TGTGCCAGCAGCTTAAATGGGATTAATGAAAAACTGTTTTTT | - | many | TRBJ1-4 | TRBV7-2
CASSPIADRREQPQHF | TGTGCCAGTAGCCCAATTGCAGACAGGAGGGAGCAGCCCCAGCATTTT | - | - | TRBJ1-5 | TRBV19
CASSYRGLGTEAFF | TGTGCCAGCAGTTACAGGGGGCTGGGCACTGAAGCTTTCTTT | TRBD1 | - | TRBJ1-1 | TRBV6-2/TRBV6-3
CASSLGTADYGYTF | TGTGCCAGCAGCTTGGGGACGGCCGACTATGGCTACACCTTC | - | - | TRBJ1-2 | TRBV11-2
CASSYLPGQGAFF | TGTGCCAGCAGTTACCTCCCGGGACAGGGGGCTTTCTTT | TRBD1 | - | TRBJ1-1 | TRBV6-2/TRBV6-3
CATSRSTSGQNSPLHF | TGTGCCACCAGCAGATCGACGTCGGGACAGAATTCACCCCTCCACTTT | TRBD1 | - | TRBJ1-6 | TRBV15
CASSSRLAGDLTGELFF | TGTGCCAGTAGTTCCCGGTTAGCGGGGGACCTTACCGGGGAGCTGTTTTTT | TRBD2 | - | TRBJ2-2 | TRBV19
CASSESGLGADTQYF | TGTGCCAGCAGCGAATCAGGGCTAGGGGCAGATACGCAGTATTTT | - | - | TRBJ2-3 | TRBV9
CASSLGLQPQHF | TGTGCCAGCAGCTTAGGACTTCAGCCCCAGCATTTT | - | - | TRBJ1-5 | TRBV7-2
CASSLEGSFYEQYF | TGTGCCAGCAGCTTAGAGGGCAGCTTCTACGAGCAGTACTTC | - | - | TRBJ2-7 | TRBV11-2
CASSYLRRRGRVEQYF | TGTGCCAGCAGTTACCTCAGGAGGAGGGGGCGCGTCGAGCAGTACTTC | - | few | TRBJ2-7 | TRBV6-2/TRBV6-3
CASSETQGANSPLHF | TGTGCCAGTTCAGAGACACAGGGGGCTAATTCACCCCTCCACTTT | TRBD1 | - | TRBJ1-6 | TRBV6-5
CASSLRTDPLLNTGELFF | TGTGCCAGCAGCTTAAGGACAGACCCTCTGTTGAACACCGGGGAGCTGTTTTTT | - | many | TRBJ2-2 | TRBV7-8
CASNGGPGIDTQYF | TGTGCCAGCAATGGGGGACCAGGGATAGATACGCAGTATTTT | - | - | TRBJ2-3 | TRBV12-3/TRBV12-4
CASSPTSGVDEQFF | TGTGCCAGCAGTCCCACTAGCGGGGTGGATGAGCAGTTCTTC | TRBD2 | few | TRBJ2-1 | TRBV6-2/TRBV6-3
CASSLGTAGAFF | TGTGCCAGCAGCTTAGGGACGGCGGGAGCTTTCTTT | - | - | TRBJ1-1 | TRBV13
CASSEGDWWNIQYF | TGCGCCAGCAGCGAGGGGGATTGGTGGAACATTCAGTACTTC | - | few | TRBJ2-4 | TRBV4-1
CASSQGPTYEQYF | TGCGCCAGCAGCCAAGGACCAACCTACGAGCAGTACTTC | - | - | TRBJ2-7 | TRBV4-1
CASEKSRQGGELFF | TGTGCCAGCGAAAAGAGTCGACAGGGCGGGGAGCTGTTTTTT | TRBD1 | few | TRBJ2-2 | TRBV28
CASSFISPPAAANTEAFF | TGTGCCAGCAGCTTTATTAGCCCACCCGCGGCAGCGAACACTGAAGCTTTCTTT | - | many | TRBJ1-1 | TRBV7-2
CASSQEDSSADIYGYTF | TGCGCCAGCAGCCAAGAAGATTCGTCAGCGGATATCTATGGCTACACCTTC | - | - | TRBJ1-2 | TRBV4-1
CASSAQGGWNQPQHF | TGTGCCAGCAGCGCTCAGGGTGGATGGAATCAGCCCCAGCATTTT | - | once | TRBJ1-5 | TRBV13
CSARDRDSSSYNSPLHF | TGCAGTGCTCGGGACCGGGACAGCAGCTCCTATAATTCACCCCTCCACTTT | TRBD1 | - | TRBJ1-6 | TRBV20-1
CANARGQTDTQYF | TGTGCCAACGCCAGGGGACAGACAGATACGCAGTATTTT | TRBD1 | few | TRBJ2-3 | TRBV2
CSAMGQGMNTEAFF | TGCAGTGCTATGGGACAGGGAATGAACACTGAAGCTTTCTTT | TRBD1 | - | TRBJ1-1 | TRBV20-1
CASSYYRGTDTQYF | TGTGCCAGCAGTTACTACAGGGGCACAGATACGCAGTATTTT | - | few | TRBJ2-3 | TRBV6-6
CSVEDRGREVYGYTF | TGCAGCGTTGAAGATCGGGGCAGGGAGGTCTATGGCTACACCTTC | - | - | TRBJ1-2 | TRBV29-1
CASSFPTGGSNTGELFF | TGTGCCAGCAGCTTTCCGACGGGGGGATCGAACACCGGGGAGCTGTTTTTT | TRBD2 | - | TRBJ2-2 | TRBV5-5